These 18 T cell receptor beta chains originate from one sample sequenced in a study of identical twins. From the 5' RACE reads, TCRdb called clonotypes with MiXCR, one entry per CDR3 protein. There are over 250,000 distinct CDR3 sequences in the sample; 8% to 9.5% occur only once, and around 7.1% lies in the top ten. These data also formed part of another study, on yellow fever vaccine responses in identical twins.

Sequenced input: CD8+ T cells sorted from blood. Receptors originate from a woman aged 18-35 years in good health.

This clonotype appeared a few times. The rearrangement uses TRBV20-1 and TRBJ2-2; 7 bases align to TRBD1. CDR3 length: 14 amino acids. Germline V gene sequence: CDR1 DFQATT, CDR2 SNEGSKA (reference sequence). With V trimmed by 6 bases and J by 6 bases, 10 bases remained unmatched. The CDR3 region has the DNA TGCAGTGCATTGACAGGGCGAGTGCCCGGGGAGCTGTTTTTT. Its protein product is CSALTGRVPGELFF.

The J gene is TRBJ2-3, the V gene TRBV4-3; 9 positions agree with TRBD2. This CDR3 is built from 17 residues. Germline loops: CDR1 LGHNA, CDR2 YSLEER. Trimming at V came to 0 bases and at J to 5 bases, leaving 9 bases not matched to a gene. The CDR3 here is CASSQDSLAGMGDTQYF. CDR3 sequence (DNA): TGCGCCAGCAGCCAAGATAGCCTAGCGGGAATGGGAGATACGCAGTATTTT.

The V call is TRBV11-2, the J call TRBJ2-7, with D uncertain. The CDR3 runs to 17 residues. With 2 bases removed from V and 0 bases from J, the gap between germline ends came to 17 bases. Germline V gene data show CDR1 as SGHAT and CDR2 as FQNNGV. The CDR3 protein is CASSLNSDFKFSYEQYF. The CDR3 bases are TGTGCCAGCAGCTTAAACTCTGACTTTAAGTTCTCCTACGAGCAGTACTTC.

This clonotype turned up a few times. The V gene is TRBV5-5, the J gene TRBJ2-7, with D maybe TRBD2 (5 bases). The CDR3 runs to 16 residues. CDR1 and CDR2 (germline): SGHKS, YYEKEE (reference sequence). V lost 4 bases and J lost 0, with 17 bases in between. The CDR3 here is CASSHLALTSSYEQYF. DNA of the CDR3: TGTGCCAGCAGCCATTTAGCGCTAACTAGCTCCTACGAGCAGTACTTC.

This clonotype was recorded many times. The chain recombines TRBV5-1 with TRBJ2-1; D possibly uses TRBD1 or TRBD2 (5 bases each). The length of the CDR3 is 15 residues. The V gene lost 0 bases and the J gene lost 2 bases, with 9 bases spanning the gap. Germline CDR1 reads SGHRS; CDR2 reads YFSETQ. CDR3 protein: CASSLGGSPYNEQFF. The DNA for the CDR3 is TGCGCCAGCAGCTTGGGGGGGTCCCCCTACAATGAGCAGTTCTTC.

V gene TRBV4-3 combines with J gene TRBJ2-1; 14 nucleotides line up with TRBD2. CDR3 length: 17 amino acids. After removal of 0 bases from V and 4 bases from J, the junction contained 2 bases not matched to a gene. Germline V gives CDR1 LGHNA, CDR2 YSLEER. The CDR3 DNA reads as TGCGCCAGCAGCCAAGACGGGACTAGCGGGAGTTACAATGAGCAGTTCTTC. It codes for CASSQDGTSGSYNEQFF.

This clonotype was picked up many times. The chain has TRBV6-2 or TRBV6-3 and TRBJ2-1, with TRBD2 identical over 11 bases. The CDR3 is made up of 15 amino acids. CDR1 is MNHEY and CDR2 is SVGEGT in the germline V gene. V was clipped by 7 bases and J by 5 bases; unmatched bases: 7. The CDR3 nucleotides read TGTGCCAGCAAAACCCCGGGACTAGCGGACAATGAGCAGTTCTTC. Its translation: CASKTPGLADNEQFF.

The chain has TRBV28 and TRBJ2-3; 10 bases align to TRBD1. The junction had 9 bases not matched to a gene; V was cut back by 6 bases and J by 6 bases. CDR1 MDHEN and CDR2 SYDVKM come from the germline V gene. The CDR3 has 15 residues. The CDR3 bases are TGTGCCAGCAGCATCAGGACAGGGGGTATCGATACGCAGTATTTT. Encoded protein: CASSIRTGGIDTQYF.

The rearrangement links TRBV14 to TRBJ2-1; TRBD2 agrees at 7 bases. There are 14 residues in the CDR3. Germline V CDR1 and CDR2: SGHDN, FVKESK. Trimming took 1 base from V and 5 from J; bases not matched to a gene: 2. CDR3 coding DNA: TGTGCCAGCAGCCAAGTTGGGAGGGACAATGAGCAGTTCTTC. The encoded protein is CASSQVGRDNEQFF.

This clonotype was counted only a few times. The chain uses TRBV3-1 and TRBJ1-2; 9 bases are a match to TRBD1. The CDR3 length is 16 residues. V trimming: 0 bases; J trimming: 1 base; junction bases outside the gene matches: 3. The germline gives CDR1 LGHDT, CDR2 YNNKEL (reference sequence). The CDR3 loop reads CASSQETGGNNYGYTF. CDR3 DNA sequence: TGTGCCAGCAGCCAAGAAACAGGGGGCAATAACTATGGCTACACCTTC.

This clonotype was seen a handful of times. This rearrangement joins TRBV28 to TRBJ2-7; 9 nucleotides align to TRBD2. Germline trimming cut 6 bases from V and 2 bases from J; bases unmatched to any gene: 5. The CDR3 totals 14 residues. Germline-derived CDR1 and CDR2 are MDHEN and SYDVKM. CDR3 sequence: CASRIAGDPYEQYF. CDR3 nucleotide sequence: TGTGCCAGCAGAATAGCGGGAGATCCCTACGAGCAGTACTTC.

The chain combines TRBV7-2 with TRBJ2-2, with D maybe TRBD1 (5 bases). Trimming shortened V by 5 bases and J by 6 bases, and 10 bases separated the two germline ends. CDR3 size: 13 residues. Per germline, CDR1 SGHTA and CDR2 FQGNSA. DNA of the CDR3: TGTGCCAGCAGCCCCTGGGGCGCCGGGGAGCTGTTTTTT. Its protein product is CASSPWGAGELFF. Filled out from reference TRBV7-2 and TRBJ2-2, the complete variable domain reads GAGVSQSPSNKVTEKGKDVELRCDPISGHTALYWYRQSLGQGLEFLIYFQGNSAPDKSGLPSDRFSAERTGGSVSTLTIQRTQQEDSAVYLCASSPWGAGELFFGEGSRLTVL.

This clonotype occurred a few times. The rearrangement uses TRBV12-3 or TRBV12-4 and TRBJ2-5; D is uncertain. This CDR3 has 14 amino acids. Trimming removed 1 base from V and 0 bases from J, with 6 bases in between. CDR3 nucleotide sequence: TGTGCCAGCAGTTTAGTCGGGTACCAAGAGACCCAGTACTTC. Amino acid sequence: CASSLVGYQETQYF.

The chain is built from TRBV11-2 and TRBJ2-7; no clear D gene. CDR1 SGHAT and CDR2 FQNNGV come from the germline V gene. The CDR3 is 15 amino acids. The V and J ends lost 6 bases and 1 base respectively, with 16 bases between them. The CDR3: CASSYQANPSYEQYF. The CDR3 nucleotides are TGTGCCAGCAGTTATCAGGCAAACCCGTCCTACGAGCAGTACTTC.

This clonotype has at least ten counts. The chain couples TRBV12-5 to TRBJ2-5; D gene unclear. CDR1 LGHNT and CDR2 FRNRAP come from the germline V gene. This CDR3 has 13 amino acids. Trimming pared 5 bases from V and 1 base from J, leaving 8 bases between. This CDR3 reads CASGREFQETQYF. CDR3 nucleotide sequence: TGTGCTAGTGGTCGAGAATTCCAAGAGACCCAGTACTTC.

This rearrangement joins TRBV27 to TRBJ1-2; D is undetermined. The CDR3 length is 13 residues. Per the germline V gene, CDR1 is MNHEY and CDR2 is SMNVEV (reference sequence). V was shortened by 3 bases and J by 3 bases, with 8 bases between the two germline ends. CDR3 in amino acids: CASSFEGDYGYTF. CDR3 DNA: TGTGCCAGCAGTTTTGAGGGTGACTATGGCTACACCTTC.

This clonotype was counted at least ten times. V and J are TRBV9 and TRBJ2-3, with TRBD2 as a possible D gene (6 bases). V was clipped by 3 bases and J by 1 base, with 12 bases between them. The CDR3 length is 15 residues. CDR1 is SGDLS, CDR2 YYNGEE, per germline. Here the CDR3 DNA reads TGTGCCAGCAGCGGGGAGGAGCCCCGCACAGATACGCAGTATTTT. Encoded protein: CASSGEEPRTDTQYF.

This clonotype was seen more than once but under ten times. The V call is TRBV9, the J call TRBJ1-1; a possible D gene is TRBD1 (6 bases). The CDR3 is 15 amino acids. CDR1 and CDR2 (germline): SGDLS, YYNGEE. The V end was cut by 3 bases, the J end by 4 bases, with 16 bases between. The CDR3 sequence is CASSAETGYPTEAFF. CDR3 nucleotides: TGTGCCAGCAGCGCTGAAACAGGGTACCCCACTGAAGCTTTCTTT.